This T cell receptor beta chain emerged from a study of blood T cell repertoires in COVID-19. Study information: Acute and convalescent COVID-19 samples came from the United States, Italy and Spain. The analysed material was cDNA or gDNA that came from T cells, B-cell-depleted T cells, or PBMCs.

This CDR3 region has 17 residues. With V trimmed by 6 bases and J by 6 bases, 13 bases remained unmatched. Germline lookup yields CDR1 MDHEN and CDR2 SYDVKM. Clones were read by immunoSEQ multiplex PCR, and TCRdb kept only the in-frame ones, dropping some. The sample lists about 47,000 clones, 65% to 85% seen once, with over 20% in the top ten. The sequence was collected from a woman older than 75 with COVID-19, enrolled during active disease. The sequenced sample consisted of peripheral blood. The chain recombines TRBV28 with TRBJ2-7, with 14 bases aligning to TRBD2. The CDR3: CASSLFRLAGGPGEQYF. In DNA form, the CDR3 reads TGTGCCAGCAGCCTTTTCCGACTAGCGGGAGGGCCGGGCGAGCAGTACTTC.